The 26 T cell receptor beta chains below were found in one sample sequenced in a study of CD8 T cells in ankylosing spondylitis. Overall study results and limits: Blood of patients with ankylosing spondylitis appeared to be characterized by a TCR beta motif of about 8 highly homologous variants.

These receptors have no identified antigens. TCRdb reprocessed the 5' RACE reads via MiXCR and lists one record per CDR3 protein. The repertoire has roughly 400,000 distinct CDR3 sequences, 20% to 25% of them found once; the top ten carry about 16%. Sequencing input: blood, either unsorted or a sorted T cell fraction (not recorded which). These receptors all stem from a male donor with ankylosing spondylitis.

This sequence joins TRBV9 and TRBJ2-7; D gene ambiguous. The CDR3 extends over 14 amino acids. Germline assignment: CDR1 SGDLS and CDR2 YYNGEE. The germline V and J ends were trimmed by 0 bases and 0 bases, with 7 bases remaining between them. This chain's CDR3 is CASSVGSLSYEQYF. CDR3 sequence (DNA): TGTGCCAGCAGCGTAGGCAGCCTCTCCTACGAGCAGTACTTC.

CDR3 in amino acids: CASSLSLAVSTDTQYF. The CDR3 bases are TGTGCCAGCAGTTTATCGTTAGCGGTTAGCACAGATACGCAGTATTTT. V usage is TRBV27 and J usage is TRBJ2-3, with a tentative D call TRBD2 (6 bases). The CDR3 is made up of 16 amino acids. V was cut by 0 bases and J by 0 bases, with 10 bases left in between. Germline CDR1 reads MNHEY; CDR2 reads SMNVEV (reference sequence).

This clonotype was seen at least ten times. CDR3 loop: CASRRLVANTGELFF. The CDR3 DNA reads as TGTGCCAGCAGAAGACTAGTGGCGAACACCGGGGAGCTGTTTTTT. The chain carries TRBV18 and TRBJ2-2; weak D call: TRBD2 (6 bases). Trimming left V 8 bases short and J 0 bases short, with 13 bases between. The CDR3 spans 15 residues. The germline CDR1 and CDR2 sequences are KGHSH and LQKENI.

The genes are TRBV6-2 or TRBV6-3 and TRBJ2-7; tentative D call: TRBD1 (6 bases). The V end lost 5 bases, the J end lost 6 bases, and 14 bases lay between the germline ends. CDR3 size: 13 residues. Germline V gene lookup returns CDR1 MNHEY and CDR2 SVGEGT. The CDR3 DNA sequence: TGTGCCAGCAGTCCTTCTCACAGGGCCGAGCAGTACTTC. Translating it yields CASSPSHRAEQYF.

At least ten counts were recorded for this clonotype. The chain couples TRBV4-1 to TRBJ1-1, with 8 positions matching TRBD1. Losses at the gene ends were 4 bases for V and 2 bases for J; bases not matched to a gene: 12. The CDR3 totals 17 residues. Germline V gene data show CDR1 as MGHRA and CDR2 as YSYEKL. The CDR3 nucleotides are TGCGCCAGCAGCCGAGAAGGGACAGGCAAAATAAACACTGAAGCTTTCTTT. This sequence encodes CASSREGTGKINTEAFF.

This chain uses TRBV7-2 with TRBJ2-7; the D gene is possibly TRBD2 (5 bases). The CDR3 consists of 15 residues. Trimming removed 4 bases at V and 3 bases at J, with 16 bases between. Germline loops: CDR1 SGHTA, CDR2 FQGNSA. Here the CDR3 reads CASSSGQRLVYEQYF. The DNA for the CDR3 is TGTGCCAGCAGCTCCGGCCAGCGGTTGGTCTACGAGCAGTACTTC.

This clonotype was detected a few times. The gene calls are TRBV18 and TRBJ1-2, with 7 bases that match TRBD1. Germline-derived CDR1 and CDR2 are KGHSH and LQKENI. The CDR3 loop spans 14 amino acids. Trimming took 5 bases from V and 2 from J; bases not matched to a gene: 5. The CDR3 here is CASSKGDRNYGYTF. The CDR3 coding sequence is TGTGCCAGCTCAAAGGGGGACAGAAACTATGGCTACACCTTC.

The CDR3 reads CASSVPTSGGGQYF. The CDR3 bases are TGTGCCAGCAGCGTCCCGACTAGCGGTGGGGGGCAGTACTTC. The V call is TRBV7-9, the J call TRBJ2-7, with 9 bases matching TRBD2. V shed 5 bases, J shed 9 bases, and the junction held 11 bases outside the gene matches. The germline V gene encodes CDR1 SEHNR and CDR2 FQNEAQ (reference sequence). This CDR3 spans 14 amino acids.

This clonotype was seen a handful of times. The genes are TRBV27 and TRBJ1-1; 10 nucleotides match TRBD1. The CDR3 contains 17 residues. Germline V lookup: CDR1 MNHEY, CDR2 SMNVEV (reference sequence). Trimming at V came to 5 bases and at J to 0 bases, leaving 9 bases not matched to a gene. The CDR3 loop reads CASSADRGLRVNTEAFF. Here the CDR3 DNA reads TGTGCCAGCAGTGCAGACAGGGGGCTTAGGGTGAACACTGAAGCTTTCTTT.

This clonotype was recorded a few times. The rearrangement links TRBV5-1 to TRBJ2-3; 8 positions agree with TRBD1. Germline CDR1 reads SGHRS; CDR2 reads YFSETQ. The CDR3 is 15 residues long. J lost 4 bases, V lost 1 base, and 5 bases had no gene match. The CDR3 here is CASSLNDRGADTQYF. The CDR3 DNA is TGCGCCAGCAGCTTGAATGACAGGGGTGCAGATACGCAGTATTTT.

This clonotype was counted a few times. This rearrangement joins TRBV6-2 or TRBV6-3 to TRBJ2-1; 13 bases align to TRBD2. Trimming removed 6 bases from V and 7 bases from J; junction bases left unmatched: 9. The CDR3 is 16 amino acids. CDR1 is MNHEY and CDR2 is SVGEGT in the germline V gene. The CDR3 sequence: CASSGRLAGGRNEQFF. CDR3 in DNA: TGTGCCAGCAGCGGGCGACTAGCGGGAGGACGGAATGAGCAGTTCTTC.

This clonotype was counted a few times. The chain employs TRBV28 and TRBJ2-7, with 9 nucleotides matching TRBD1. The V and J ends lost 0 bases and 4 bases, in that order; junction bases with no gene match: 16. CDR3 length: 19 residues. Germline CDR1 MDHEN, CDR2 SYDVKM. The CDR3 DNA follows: TGTGCCAGCAGTTTATGGCCCTTGGCCGGACAGGGGATATCATACGAGCAGTACTTC. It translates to CASSLWPLAGQGISYEQYF. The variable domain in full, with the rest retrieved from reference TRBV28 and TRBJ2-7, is DVKVTQSSRYLVKRTGEKVFLECVQDMDHENMFWYRQDPGLGLRLIYFSYDVKMKEKGDIPEGYSVSREKKERFSLILESASTNQTSMYLCASSLWPLAGQGISYEQYFGPGTRLTVT.

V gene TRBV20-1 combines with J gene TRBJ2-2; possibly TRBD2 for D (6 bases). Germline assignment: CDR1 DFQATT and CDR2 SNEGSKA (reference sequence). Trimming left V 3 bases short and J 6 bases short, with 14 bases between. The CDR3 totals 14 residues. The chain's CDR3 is CSARAAGLPGELFF. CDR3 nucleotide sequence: TGCAGTGCTAGGGCGGCGGGGCTTCCCGGGGAGCTGTTTTTT.

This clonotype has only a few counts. CDR3 coding DNA: TGTGCCTGGTCCGCTAGAAGGGAGACCCAGTACTTC. Translating gives CAWSARRETQYF. The chain uses TRBV30 and TRBJ2-5; D remains unclear. This CDR3 comprises 12 residues. Trimming took 5 bases from V and 5 from J, leaving 12 bases between them. Germline CDR1 is GTSNPN and CDR2 is SVGIG (reference sequence).

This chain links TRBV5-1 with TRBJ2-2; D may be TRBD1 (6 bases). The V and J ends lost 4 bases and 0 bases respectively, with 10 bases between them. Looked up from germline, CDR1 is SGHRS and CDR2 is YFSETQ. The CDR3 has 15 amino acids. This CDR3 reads CASSTTGSNTGELFF. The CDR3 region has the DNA TGCGCCAGCAGCACCACAGGGTCGAACACCGGGGAGCTGTTTTTT.

CDR3 sequence: CSARPSSYEQYF. The CDR3 DNA is TGCAGTGCTAGACCTAGTAGCTACGAGCAGTACTTC. V and J are TRBV20-1 and TRBJ2-7, with D uncertain. Germline V gene data show CDR1 as DFQATT and CDR2 as SNEGSKA (reference sequence). V gave up 2 bases and J gave up 3 bases, with 8 bases separating them. The CDR3 spans 12 residues.

CDR3: CASSLAGFTEAFF. CDR3 DNA sequence: TGTGCCAGTAGTTTAGCGGGGTTCACTGAAGCTTTCTTT. The chain carries TRBV19 and TRBJ1-1, with D unresolved. The ends were cut back, 5 bases at V and 4 bases at J, with 11 bases in the middle. The CDR3 extends over 13 amino acids. Germline assignment: CDR1 LNHDA and CDR2 SQIVND (reference sequence).

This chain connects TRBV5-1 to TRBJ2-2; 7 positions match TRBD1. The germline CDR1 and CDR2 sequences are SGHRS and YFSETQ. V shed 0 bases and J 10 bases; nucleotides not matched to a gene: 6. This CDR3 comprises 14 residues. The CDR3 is CASSLVVGGEELFF. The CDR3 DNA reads TGCGCCAGCAGCTTGGTGGTAGGGGGCGAGGAGCTGTTTTTT.

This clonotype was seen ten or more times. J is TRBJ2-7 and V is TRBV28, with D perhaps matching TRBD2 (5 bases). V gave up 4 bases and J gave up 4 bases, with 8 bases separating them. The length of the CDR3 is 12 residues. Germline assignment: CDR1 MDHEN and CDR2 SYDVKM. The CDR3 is CASSSLGYEQYF. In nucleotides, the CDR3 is TGTGCCAGCAGTTCACTAGGATACGAGCAGTACTTC.

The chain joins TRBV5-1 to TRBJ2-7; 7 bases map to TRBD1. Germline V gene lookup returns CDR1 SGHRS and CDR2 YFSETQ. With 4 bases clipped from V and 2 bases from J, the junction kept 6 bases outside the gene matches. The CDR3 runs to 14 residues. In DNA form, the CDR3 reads TGCGCCAGCAGCCCGAGGGGGCCCACCTACGAGCAGTACTTC. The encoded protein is CASSPRGPTYEQYF.

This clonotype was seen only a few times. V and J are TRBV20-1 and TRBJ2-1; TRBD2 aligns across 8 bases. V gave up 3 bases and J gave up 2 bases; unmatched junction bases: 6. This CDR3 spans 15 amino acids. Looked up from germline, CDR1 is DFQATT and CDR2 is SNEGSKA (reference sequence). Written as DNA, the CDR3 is TGCAGTGCTAGGCCAGCGGGAGAGACCTACAATGAGCAGTTCTTC. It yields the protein CSARPAGETYNEQFF.

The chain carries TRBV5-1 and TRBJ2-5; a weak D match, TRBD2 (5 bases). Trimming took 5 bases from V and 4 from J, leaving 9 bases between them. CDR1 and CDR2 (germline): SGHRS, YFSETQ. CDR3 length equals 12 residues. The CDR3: CASRLSGETQYF. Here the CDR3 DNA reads TGCGCCAGCAGATTAAGCGGAGAGACCCAGTACTTC. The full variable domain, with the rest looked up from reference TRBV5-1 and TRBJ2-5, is KAGVTQTPRYLIKTRGQQVTLSCSPISGHRSVSWYQQTPGQGLQFLFEYFSETQRNKGNFPGRFSGRQFSNSRSEMNVSTLELGDSALYLCASRLSGETQYFGPGTRLLVL.

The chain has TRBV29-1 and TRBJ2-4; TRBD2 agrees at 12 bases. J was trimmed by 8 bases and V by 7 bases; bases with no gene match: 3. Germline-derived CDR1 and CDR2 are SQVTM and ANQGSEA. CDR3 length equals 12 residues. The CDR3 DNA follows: TGCAGCGGGACTAGCGGGGACGACATTCAGTACTTC. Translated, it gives CSGTSGDDIQYF.

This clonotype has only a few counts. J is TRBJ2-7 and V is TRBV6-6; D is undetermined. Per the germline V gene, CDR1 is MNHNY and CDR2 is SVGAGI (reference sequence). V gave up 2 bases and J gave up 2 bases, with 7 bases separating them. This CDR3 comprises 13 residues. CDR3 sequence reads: CASSYGPTYEQYF. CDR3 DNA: TGTGCCAGCAGTTACGGGCCGACCTACGAGCAGTACTTC.

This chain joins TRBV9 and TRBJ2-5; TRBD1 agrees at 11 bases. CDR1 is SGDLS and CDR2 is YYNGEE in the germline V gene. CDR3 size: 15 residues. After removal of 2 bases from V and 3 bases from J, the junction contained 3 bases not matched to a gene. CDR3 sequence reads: CASSVPGQGEETQYF. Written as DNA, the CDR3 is TGTGCCAGCAGCGTCCCGGGACAGGGGGAAGAGACCCAGTACTTC.

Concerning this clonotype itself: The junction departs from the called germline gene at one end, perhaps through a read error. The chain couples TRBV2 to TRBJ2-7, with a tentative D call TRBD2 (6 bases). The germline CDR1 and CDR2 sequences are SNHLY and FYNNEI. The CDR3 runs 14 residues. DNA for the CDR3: TGTGCCAGCAGTGGGGCCAGCGTTCCTGGACTAAGGGACTTC. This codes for CASSGASVPGLRDF.